This section outlines one T cell receptor beta chain sequence together with its context. The antigen is not known. These data come from a study of cytomegalovirus exposure and HLA in healthy donors. As for the study in general: Prior work identified around 120 million unique TCR beta sequences in approximately 180 million T cells. General observations from the study: Among TCR beta chains, those listed as cytomegalovirus-associated numbered 164.

Trimming cost V 4 bases and J 1 base, with 9 bases left between them. Germline-derived CDR1 and CDR2 are ENHRY and SYGVKD. This CDR3 is 14 amino acids long. Both 60 Vbeta primers and 13 Jbeta primers went into the PCR. TCRdb's copy holds only in-frame clones and misses some; the assay was immunoSEQ multiplex PCR. The sample lists some 80,000 clones; around 78% were seen once. Whereas donors were nominally healthy upon sampling, unrecorded immune exposures were probable. The chain has TRBV10-3 and TRBJ2-3, with unresolved D. Sequencing was performed on PBMCs. This clonotype was obtained from a man aged 18 to 30 in good health and CMV-seropositive. CDR3 region: CAISALEGTDTQYF. CDR3 nucleotides: TGTGCCATCAGTGCCCTAGAGGGCACAGATACGCAGTATTTT.